Shown below are 14 T cell receptor beta chains from a single sample sequenced in a study of T cell changes during pregnancy in multiple sclerosis. Assay: immunoSEQ multiplex PCR; the TCRdb copy retains only in-frame clones and omits some. The table has roughly 50,000 clones, 85% to 95% seen once. Specimen: CD4+ T cells from peripheral blood mononuclear cells, collected in the third trimester of pregnancy. The receptors were gathered from a female donor with multiple sclerosis, enrolled in a pregnancy study.

This chain connects TRBV11-2 to TRBJ1-5; D perhaps matches TRBD1 (5 bases). The CDR3 is made up of 15 amino acids. From germline, CDR1 is SGHAT and CDR2 FQNNGV. V was clipped by 0 bases and J by 2 bases, with 8 bases between them. CDR3 in amino acids: CASSLEGRGNQPQHF. DNA for the CDR3: TGTGCCAGCAGCTTAGAGGGGCGAGGCAATCAGCCCCAGCATTTT.

Written as DNA, the CDR3 is TGTGCTAGTGGCACAAAACAGGGGTCCCCCTACAATGAGCAGTTCTTC. This codes for CASGTKQGSPYNEQFF. The J gene is TRBJ2-1, the V gene TRBV12-5, with TRBD1 identical over 7 bases. The CDR3 is 16 residues long. V lost 6 bases and J lost 2; bases outside the gene matches: 10. From germline, CDR1 is LGHNT and CDR2 FRNRAP.

The V call is TRBV5-1, the J call TRBJ2-7, with D possibly being TRBD2 (7 bases). V was pared by 0 bases and J by 5 bases, with 15 bases between. The CDR3 extends over 15 amino acids. The germline V gene encodes CDR1 SGHRS and CDR2 YFSETQ. Here the CDR3 reads CASSLEGGGVDEQYF. The CDR3 DNA sequence: TGCGCCAGCAGCTTGGAAGGGGGGGGAGTGGACGAGCAGTACTTC. Full variable domain (outside the CDR3, taken from reference TRBV5-1 and TRBJ2-7): KAGVTQTPRYLIKTRGQQVTLSCSPISGHRSVSWYQQTPGQGLQFLFEYFSETQRNKGNFPGRFSGRQFSNSRSEMNVSTLELGDSALYLCASSLEGGGVDEQYFGPGTRLTVT.

This clone was found once. The gene calls are TRBV15 and TRBJ2-3, with 8 nucleotides matching TRBD2. CDR3 length: 18 amino acids. Germline values: CDR1 LNHNV, CDR2 YYDKDF (reference sequence). V was clipped by 2 bases and J by 6 bases; unmatched bases: 16. As DNA, the CDR3 is TGTGCCACCAGCAGATTCCCCGTGACTAGCGTGGCCGGGGATACGCAGTATTTT. Its protein is CATSRFPVTSVAGDTQYF.

This clone has only a few counts. The rearrangement uses TRBV12-5 and TRBJ1-1; D is unclear. CDR1 is LGHNT and CDR2 is FRNRAP in the germline V gene. The CDR3 totals 15 residues. Trimming shortened V by 3 bases and J by 4 bases, and 15 bases separated the two germline ends. CDR3 loop: CASGFDRNGVTEAFF. For the CDR3, the DNA is TGTGCTAGTGGTTTTGACCGTAACGGGGTCACTGAAGCTTTCTTT.

The chain recombines TRBV5-1 with TRBJ2-5; 10 nucleotides agree with TRBD2. CDR3 length: 15 residues. The germline CDR1 and CDR2 sequences are SGHRS and YFSETQ. V was clipped by 5 bases and J by 7 bases; unmatched bases: 11. This CDR3 reads CASRDTSGAEGTQYF. The DNA for the CDR3 is TGCGCCAGCAGGGATACTAGCGGGGCCGAGGGGACCCAGTACTTC.

The chain links TRBV29-1 to TRBJ1-5; 9 bases fit TRBD1. This CDR3 comprises 14 residues. J was trimmed by 6 bases and V by 4 bases; bases with no gene match: 7. In germline, CDR1 is SQVTM, CDR2 ANQGSEA. CDR3 region: CSVGVGTGSQPQHF. The CDR3 DNA reads TGCAGCGTTGGTGTGGGGACAGGGAGTCAGCCCCAGCATTTT. Filled out from reference TRBV29-1 and TRBJ1-5, the complete variable domain reads SAVISQKPSRDICQRGTSLTIQCQVDSQVTMMFWYRQQPGQSLTLIATANQGSEATYESGFVIDKFPISRPNLTFSTLTVSNMSPEDSSIYLCSVGVGTGSQPQHFGDGTRLSIL.

The rearrangement joins TRBV5-1 to TRBJ2-7; 8 bases fit TRBD1. V dropped 2 bases and J dropped 6; count of bases not matched to a gene: 7. The CDR3 is made up of 14 amino acids. Germline V gene data show CDR1 as SGHRS and CDR2 as YFSETQ. The CDR3 nucleotides are TGCGCCAGCAGCTTTGGACAGGGCACTGGCGAGCAGTACTTC. This translates into CASSFGQGTGEQYF.

This clone was counted a single time. The genes are TRBV19 and TRBJ2-3, with 8 bases matching TRBD2. Germline lookup yields CDR1 LNHDA and CDR2 SQIVND (reference sequence). This CDR3 is 13 amino acids long. V lost 10 bases and J lost 11; bases outside the gene matches: 14. The CDR3 nucleotides are TGTGCCACCAAAGGTGCGGGACTAGGTCAGCAGTATTTT. Protein product: CATKGAGLGQQYF. The variable domain in full, with the rest retrieved from reference TRBV19 and TRBJ2-3, is DGGITQSPKYLFRKEGQNVTLSCEQNLNHDAMYWYRQDPGQGLRLIYYSQIVNDFQKGDIAEGYSVSREKKESFPLTVTSAQKNPTAFYLCATKGAGLGQQYFGPGTRLTVL.

The chain joins TRBV28 to TRBJ2-7; a possible D gene is TRBD1 (5 bases). There are 16 residues in the CDR3. Germline V CDR1 and CDR2: MDHEN, SYDVKM. Trimming took off 2 bases at V and 1 base at J, with 15 bases between the two ends. The CDR3 here is CASSLAGWQGSYEQYF. The CDR3 coding sequence is TGTGCCAGCAGTTTAGCCGGTTGGCAGGGATCCTACGAGCAGTACTTC.

The V call is TRBV28, the J call TRBJ2-6; tentatively, D is TRBD2 (5 bases). V lost 7 bases and J lost 3, with 16 bases in between. Germline-derived CDR1 and CDR2 are MDHEN and SYDVKM. The CDR3 length is 16 residues. This CDR3 reads CASIPTRGSGANVLTF. The CDR3 region has the DNA TGTGCCAGCATCCCCACCCGGGGAAGTGGGGCCAACGTCCTGACTTTC.

CDR3 sequence reads: CASRSGGQGDGETQYF. The CDR3 DNA is TGCGCCAGCCGGTCCGGGGGGCAGGGTGACGGAGAGACCCAGTACTTC. The genes are TRBV5-1 and TRBJ2-5; a weak D match, TRBD2 (7 bases). The V end lost 7 bases, the J end lost 4 bases, and 23 bases lay between the germline ends. The CDR3 runs to 16 residues. Germline V gene lookup returns CDR1 SGHRS and CDR2 YFSETQ.

The V and J genes are TRBV5-5 and TRBJ1-1; D is unclear. CDR1 and CDR2 (germline): SGHKS, YYEKEE (reference sequence). Between the trimmed V and J ends, which lost 2 bases and 1 base, there was a span of 6 bases. The CDR3 extends over 13 amino acids. CDR3 sequence: CASSLKANTEAFF. CDR3 coding DNA: TGTGCCAGCAGCTTAAAAGCGAACACTGAAGCTTTCTTT. Together with reference TRBV5-5 and TRBJ1-1, the CDR3 gives the full variable domain: DAGVTQSPTHLIKTRGQQVTLRCSPISGHKSVSWYQQVLGQGPQFIFQYYEKEERGRGNFPDRFSARQFPNYSSELNVNALLLGDSALYLCASSLKANTEAFFGQGTRLTVV.

The rearrangement links TRBV7-2 to TRBJ2-7; 11 bases line up with TRBD2. With 5 bases clipped from V and 2 bases from J, the junction kept 5 bases outside the gene matches. The CDR3 totals 15 residues. Per the germline V gene, CDR1 is SGHTA and CDR2 is FQGNSA. CDR3 amino acids: CASSTRLAGTYEQYF. In DNA, the CDR3 is TGTGCCAGCAGCACCCGACTAGCGGGGACCTACGAGCAGTACTTC. Looking up the rest from reference TRBV7-2 and TRBJ2-7 gives the full variable domain: GAGVSQSPSNKVTEKGKDVELRCDPISGHTALYWYRQSLGQGLEFLIYFQGNSAPDKSGLPSDRFSAERTGGSVSTLTIQRTQQEDSAVYLCASSTRLAGTYEQYFGPGTRLTVT.